The TCR beta chain described here comes from a study of CD8 T cells in Susac syndrome. V was pared by 0 bases and J by 0 bases, with 9 bases between. CDR1 is LGHDT and CDR2 is YNNKEL in the germline V gene (reference sequence). The CDR3 has 16 amino acids. Sequencing of TCR beta drew on CD8+ and CD4+ T cells from blood. RNA totalling about 0.5 to 1 ug underwent reverse transcription with random hexamers. Amplification of TCR beta CDR3 across 54 Vbeta and 13 Jbeta was performed with immunoSEQ multiplex PCR. Each CDR3 protein gets one entry after TCRdb re-called the immunoSEQ multiplex PCR reads with MiXCR. This sample has around 150,000 distinct CDR3 sequences, with about 95% found just once.

V is TRBV3-1 and J is TRBJ2-1; D unclear. Material: CD4+ T cells from PBMCs. This receptor was identified in a human donor in good health. The CDR3: CASSQDGLSSYNEQFF. CDR3 DNA sequence: TGTGCCAGCAGCCAAGATGGTCTTAGCTCCTACAATGAGCAGTTCTTC.